Detailed here is one T cell receptor beta chain. This sample is drawn from a study of blood T cell repertoires in COVID-19. Study background: Spain, Italy and the United States supplied samples that represented acute and convalescent COVID-19. From T cells, B-cell-depleted T cells, or PBMCs came the material, which was cDNA or gDNA.

How the authors handled the data: Estimation of nucleated cell counts relied on the amplification of reference gene primers. Assay: immunoSEQ multiplex PCR; the TCRdb copy retains only in-frame clones and omits some. D and trimming were read from the DNA, whereas the V and J calls and clone size are those reported in that table. The sample lists about 180,000 clones; 70% to 90% were seen once. The sequence was collected from a man between 60 and 70 years old with acute or convalescent COVID-19. The sequenced material came from peripheral blood.

The DNA of the CDR3 is TGTGCCAGCAGCCCACTCACATCGGGCAGGGAAGAGACCCAGTACTTC. Amino acids: CASSPLTSGREETQYF. The chain combines TRBV27 with TRBJ2-5; D may be TRBD1 (5 bases). The CDR3 has 16 amino acids. CDR1 is MNHEY, CDR2 SMNVEV, per germline (reference sequence). V lost 6 bases to trimming and J lost 3 bases, with 20 bases between them.